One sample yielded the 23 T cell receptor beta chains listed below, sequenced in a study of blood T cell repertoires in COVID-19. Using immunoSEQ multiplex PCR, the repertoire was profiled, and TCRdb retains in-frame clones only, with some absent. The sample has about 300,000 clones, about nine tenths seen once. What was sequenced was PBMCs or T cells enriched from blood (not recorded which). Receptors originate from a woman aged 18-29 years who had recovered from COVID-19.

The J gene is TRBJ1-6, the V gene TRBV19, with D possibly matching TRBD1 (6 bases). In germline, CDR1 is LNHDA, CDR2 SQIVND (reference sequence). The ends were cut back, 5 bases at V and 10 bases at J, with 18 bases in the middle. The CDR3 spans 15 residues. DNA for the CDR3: TGTGCCAGTAGTCGAGAGTACAGGGTGTACTCACCCCTCCACTTT. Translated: CASSREYRVYSPLHF.

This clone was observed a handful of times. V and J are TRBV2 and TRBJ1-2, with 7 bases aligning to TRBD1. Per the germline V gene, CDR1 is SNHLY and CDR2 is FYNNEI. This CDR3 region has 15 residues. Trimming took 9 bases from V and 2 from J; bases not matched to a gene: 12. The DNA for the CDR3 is TGTGCCAGTCAGTTTACAGGGGCCGGGAACTATGGCTACACCTTC. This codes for CASQFTGAGNYGYTF.

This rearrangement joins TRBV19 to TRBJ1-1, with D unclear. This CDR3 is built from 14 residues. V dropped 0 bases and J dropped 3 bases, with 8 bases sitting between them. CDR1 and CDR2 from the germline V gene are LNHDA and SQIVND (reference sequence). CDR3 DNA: TGTGCCAGTAGTATAGAAGAGGGTTACACTGAAGCTTTCTTT. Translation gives CASSIEEGYTEAFF.

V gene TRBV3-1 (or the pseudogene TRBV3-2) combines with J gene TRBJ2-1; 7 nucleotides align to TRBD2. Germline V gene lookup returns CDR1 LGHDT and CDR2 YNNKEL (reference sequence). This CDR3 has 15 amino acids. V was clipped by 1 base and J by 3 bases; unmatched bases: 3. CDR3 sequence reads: CASSQGGGYYNEQFF. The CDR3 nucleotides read TGTGCCAGCAGCCAAGGGGGAGGGTACTACAATGAGCAGTTCTTC.

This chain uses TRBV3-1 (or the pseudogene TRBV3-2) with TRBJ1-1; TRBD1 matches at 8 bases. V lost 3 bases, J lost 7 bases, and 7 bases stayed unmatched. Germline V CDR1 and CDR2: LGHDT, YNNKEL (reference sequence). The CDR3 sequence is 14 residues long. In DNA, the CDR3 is TGTGCCAGCAGCCATTCCCGGACAGGGTTTGAAGCTTTCTTT. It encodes CASSHSRTGFEAFF.

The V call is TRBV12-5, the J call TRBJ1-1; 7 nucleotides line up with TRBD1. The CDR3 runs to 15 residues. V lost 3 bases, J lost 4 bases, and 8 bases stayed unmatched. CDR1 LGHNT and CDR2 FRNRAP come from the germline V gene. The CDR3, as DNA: TGTGCTAGTGGTTTACAAAGGGGGCCTGGCACTGAAGCTTTCTTT. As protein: CASGLQRGPGTEAFF.

The DNA for the CDR3 is TGTGCCTGGAGTGGGGACAGGGGGCACGGGGAGCTGTTTTTT. Protein: CAWSGDRGHGELFF. The chain combines TRBV30 with TRBJ2-2; TRBD1 aligns across 12 bases. The CDR3 has 14 residues. Germline V gene sequence: CDR1 GTSNPN, CDR2 SVGIG (reference sequence). J gave up 7 bases and V 1 base, and 1 base lay outside the gene matches.

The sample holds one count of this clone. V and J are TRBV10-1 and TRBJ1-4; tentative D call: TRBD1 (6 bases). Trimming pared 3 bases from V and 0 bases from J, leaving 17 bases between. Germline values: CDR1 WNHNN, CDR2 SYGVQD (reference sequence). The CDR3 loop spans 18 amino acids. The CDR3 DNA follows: TGCGCCAGCAGTGATAGTACGGGACAAGTCACAACTAATGAAAAACTGTTTTTT. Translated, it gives CASSDSTGQVTTNEKLFF.

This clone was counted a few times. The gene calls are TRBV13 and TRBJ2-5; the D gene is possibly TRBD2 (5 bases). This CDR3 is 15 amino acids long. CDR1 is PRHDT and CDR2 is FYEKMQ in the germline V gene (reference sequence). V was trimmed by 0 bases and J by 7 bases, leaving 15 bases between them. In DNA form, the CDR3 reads TGTGCCAGCAGCTTAGGAGCGGCCCGGGGTGGGACCCAGTACTTC. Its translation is CASSLGAARGGTQYF.

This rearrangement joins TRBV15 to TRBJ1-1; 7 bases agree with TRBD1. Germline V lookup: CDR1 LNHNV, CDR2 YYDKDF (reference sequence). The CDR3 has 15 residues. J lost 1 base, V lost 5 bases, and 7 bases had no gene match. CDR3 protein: CATSGWDRPNTEAFF. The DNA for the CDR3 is TGTGCCACCAGCGGGTGGGACAGACCGAACACTGAAGCTTTCTTT.

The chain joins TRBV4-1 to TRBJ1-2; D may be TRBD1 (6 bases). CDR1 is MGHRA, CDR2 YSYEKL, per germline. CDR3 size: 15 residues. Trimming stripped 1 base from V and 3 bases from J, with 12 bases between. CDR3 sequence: CASSQGHRDDYGYTF. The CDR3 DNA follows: TGCGCCAGCAGCCAAGGTCACAGGGATGACTATGGCTACACCTTC.

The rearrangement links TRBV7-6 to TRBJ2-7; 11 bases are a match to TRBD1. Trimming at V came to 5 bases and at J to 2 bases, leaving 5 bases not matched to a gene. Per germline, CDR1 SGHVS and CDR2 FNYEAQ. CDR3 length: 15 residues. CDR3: CASSEGTGGPYEQYF. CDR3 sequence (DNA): TGTGCCAGCAGCGAAGGGACAGGGGGGCCCTACGAGCAGTACTTC.

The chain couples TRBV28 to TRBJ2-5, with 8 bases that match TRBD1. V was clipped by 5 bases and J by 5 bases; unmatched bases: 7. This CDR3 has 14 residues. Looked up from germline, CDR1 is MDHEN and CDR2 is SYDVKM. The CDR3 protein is CASSRDRLSETQYF. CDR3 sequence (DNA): TGTGCCAGCAGTCGGGACAGGCTGAGTGAGACCCAGTACTTC.

CDR3 bases: TGTGCCAGCAGCGGACAGGGTAGGGCTAGCACTGAAGCTTTCTTT. Translated: CASSGQGRASTEAFF. The chain is built from TRBV7-2 and TRBJ1-1; 8 bases are a match to TRBD1. CDR1 and CDR2 (germline): SGHTA, FQGNSA. The V and J ends lost 5 bases and 4 bases, in that order; junction bases with no gene match: 9. This CDR3 region has 15 residues.

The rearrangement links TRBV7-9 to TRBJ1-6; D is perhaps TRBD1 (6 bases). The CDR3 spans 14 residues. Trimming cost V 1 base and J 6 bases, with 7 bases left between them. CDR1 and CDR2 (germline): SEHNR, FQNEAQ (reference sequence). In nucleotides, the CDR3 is TGTGCCAGCAGCTTAGGGGGGCTTAATTCACCCCTCCACTTT. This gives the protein CASSLGGLNSPLHF.

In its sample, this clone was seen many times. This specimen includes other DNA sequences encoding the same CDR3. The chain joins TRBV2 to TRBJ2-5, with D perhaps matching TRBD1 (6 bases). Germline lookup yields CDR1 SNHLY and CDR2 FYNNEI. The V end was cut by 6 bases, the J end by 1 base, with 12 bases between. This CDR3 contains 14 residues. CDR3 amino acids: CASSMTGGQETQYF. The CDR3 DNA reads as TGTGCCAGCAGCATGACAGGCGGCCAAGAGACCCAGTACTTC.

CDR3 protein: CASSTHRDTEAFF. The CDR3 DNA reads as TGTGCCAGTAGTACACACAGGGACACTGAAGCTTTCTTT. The chain employs TRBV19 and TRBJ1-1; weak D call: TRBD1 (6 bases). Trimming pared 4 bases from V and 3 bases from J, leaving 9 bases between. There are 13 residues in the CDR3. The V gene's germline CDR1 is LNHDA and CDR2 SQIVND (reference sequence).

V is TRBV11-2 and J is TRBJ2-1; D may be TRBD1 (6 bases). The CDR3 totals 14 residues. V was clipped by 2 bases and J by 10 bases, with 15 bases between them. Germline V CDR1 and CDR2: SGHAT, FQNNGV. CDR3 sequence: CASSLMRQDWEQFF. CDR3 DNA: TGTGCCAGCAGCTTAATGAGACAGGATTGGGAGCAGTTCTTC. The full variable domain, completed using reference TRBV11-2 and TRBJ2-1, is EAGVAQSPRYKIIEKRQSVAFWCNPISGHATLYWYQQILGQGPKLLIQFQNNGVVDDSQLPKDRFSAERLKGVDSTLKIQPAKLEDSAVYLCASSLMRQDWEQFFGPGTRLTVL.

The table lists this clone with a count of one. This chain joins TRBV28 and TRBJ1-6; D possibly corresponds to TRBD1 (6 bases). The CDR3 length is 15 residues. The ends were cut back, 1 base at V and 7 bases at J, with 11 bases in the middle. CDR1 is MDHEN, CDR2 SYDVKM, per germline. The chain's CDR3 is CASSLYRVGNSPLHF. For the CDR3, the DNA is TGTGCCAGCAGTTTATACAGGGTCGGGAATTCACCCCTCCACTTT.

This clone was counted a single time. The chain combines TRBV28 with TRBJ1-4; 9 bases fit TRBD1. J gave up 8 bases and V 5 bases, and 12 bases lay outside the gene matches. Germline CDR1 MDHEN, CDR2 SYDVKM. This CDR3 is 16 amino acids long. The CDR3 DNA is TGTGCCAGCAGTGCCCCGAGGGGACAGGGTAGGGAAAAACTGTTTTTT. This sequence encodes CASSAPRGQGREKLFF.

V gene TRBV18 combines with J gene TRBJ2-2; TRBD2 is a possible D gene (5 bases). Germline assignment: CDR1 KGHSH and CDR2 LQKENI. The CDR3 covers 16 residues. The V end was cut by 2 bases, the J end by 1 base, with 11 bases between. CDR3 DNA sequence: TGTGCCAGCTCACCATTCGGGGTTGAGAACACCGGGGAGCTGTTTTTT. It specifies CASSPFGVENTGELFF.

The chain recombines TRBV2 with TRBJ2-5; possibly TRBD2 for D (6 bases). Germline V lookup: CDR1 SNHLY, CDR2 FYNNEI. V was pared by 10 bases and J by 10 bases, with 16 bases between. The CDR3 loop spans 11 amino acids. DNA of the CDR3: TGTGCCACCACACATGGGGAGGACCAGTACTTC. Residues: CATTHGEDQYF. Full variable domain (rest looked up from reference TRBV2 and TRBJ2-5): EPEVTQTPSHQVTQMGQEVILRCVPISNHLYFYWYRQILGQKVEFLVSFYNNEISEKSEIFDDQFSVERPDGSNFTLKIRSTKLEDSAMYFCATTHGEDQYFGPGTRLLVL.

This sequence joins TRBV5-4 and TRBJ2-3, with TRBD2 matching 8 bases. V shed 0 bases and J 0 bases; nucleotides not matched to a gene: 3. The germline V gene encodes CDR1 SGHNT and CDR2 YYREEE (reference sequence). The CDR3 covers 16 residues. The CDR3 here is CASSLDGGRSTDTQYF. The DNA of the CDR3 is TGTGCCAGCAGCTTGGATGGCGGGAGGAGCACAGATACGCAGTATTTT.